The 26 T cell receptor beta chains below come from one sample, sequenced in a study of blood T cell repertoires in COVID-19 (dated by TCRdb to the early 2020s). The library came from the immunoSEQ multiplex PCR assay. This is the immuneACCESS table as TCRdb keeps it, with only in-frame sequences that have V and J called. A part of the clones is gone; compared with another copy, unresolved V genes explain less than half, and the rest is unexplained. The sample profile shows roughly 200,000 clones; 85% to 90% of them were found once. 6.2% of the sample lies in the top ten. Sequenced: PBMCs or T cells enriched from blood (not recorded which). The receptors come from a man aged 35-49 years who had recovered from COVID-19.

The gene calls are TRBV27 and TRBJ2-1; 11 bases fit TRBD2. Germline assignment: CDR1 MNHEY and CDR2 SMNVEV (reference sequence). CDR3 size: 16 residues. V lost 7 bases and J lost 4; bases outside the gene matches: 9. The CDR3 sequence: CASISFTSGGYNEQFF. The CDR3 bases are TGTGCCAGCATCTCATTCACTAGCGGGGGATACAATGAGCAGTTCTTC.

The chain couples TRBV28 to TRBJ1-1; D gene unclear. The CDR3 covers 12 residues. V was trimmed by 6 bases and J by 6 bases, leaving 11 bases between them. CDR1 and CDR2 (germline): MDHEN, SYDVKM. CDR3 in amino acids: CASSTGMAEAFF. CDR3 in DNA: TGTGCCAGCAGCACCGGTATGGCTGAAGCTTTCTTT.

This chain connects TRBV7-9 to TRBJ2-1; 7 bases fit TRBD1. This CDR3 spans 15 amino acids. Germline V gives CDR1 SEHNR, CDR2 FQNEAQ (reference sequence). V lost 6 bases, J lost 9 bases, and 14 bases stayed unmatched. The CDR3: CASRSDRDGFFEQFF. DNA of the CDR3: TGTGCCAGCAGATCTGACAGGGACGGTTTTTTTGAGCAGTTCTTC.

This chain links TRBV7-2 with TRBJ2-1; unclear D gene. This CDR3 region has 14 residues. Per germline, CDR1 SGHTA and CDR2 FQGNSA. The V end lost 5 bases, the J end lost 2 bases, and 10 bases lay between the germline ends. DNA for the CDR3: TGTGCCAGCAGCCCATCTAAAGCCTACAATGAGCAGTTCTTC. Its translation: CASSPSKAYNEQFF.

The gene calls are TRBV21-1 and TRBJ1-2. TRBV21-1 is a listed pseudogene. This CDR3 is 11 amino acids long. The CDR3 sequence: CASSPFYGYTF. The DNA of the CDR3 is TGTGCCAGCAGCCCCTTCTATGGCTACACCTTC.

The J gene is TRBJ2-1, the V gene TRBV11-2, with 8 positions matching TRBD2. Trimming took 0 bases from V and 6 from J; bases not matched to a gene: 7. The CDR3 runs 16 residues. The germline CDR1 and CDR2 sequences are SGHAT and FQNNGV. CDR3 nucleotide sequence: TGTGCCAGCAGCTTAGAGCTGGCGCGGGAGGCCAATGAGCAGTTCTTC. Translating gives CASSLELAREANEQFF. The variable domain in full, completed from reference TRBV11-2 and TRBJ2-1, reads EAGVAQSPRYKIIEKRQSVAFWCNPISGHATLYWYQQILGQGPKLLIQFQNNGVVDDSQLPKDRFSAERLKGVDSTLKIQPAKLEDSAVYLCASSLELAREANEQFFGPGTRLTVL.

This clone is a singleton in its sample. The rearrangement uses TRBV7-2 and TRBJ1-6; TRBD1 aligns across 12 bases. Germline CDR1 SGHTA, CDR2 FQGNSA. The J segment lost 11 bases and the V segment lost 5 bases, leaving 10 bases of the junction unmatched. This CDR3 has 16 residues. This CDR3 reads CASSRGQGATIAPLHF. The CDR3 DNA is TGTGCCAGCAGCCGGGGACAGGGGGCTACAATTGCACCCCTCCACTTT. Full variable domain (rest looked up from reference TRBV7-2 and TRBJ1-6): GAGVSQSPSNKVTEKGKDVELRCDPISGHTALYWYRQSLGQGLEFLIYFQGNSAPDKSGLPSDRFSAERTGGSVSTLTIQRTQQEDSAVYLCASSRGQGATIAPLHFGNGTRLTVT.

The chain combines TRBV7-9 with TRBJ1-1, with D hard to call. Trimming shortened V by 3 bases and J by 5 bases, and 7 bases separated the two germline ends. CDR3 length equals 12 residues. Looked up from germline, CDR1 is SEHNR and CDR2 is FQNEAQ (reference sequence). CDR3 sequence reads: CASSFRITEAFF. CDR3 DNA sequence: TGTGCCAGCAGCTTCAGGATTACTGAAGCTTTCTTT.

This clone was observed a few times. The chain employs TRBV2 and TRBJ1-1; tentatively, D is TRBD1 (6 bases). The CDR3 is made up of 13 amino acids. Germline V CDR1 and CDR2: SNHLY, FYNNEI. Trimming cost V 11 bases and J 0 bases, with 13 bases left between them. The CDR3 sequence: CAGTKGVNTEAFF. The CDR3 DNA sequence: TGTGCCGGAACTAAGGGGGTGAACACTGAAGCTTTCTTT.

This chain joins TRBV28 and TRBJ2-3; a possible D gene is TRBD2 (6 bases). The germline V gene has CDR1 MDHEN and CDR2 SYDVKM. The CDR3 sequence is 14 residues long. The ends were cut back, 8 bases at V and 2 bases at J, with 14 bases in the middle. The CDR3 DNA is TGTGCCAGCGGGAGGTGGCAATCCACAGATACGCAGTATTTT. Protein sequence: CASGRWQSTDTQYF.

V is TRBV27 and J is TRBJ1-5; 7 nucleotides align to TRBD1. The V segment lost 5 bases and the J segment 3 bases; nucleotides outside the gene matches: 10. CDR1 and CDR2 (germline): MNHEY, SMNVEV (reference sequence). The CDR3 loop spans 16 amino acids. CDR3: CASSVSSGGNNQPQHF. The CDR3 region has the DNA TGTGCCAGCAGTGTTAGCTCAGGGGGGAACAATCAGCCCCAGCATTTT.

CDR3 bases: TGCGCCAGCTGTGGGTGGAGTGGCGATTCACCCCTCCACTTT. Translation: CASCGWSGDSPLHF. The rearrangement links TRBV10-2 to TRBJ1-6; no reliable D call. The CDR3 has 14 amino acids. V was pared by 8 bases and J by 8 bases, with 16 bases between. CDR1 and CDR2 from the germline V gene are WSHSY and SAAADI.

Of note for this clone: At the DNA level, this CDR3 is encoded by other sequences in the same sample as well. The CDR3 sequence: CASSLGLNQPQHF. DNA of the CDR3: TGTGCCAGCAGCTTAGGGCTTAATCAGCCCCAGCATTTT. The V and J genes are TRBV7-9 and TRBJ1-5; D is ambiguous. The CDR3 extends over 13 amino acids. The V end lost 1 base, the J end lost 4 bases, and 5 bases lay between the germline ends. Germline CDR1 is SEHNR and CDR2 is FQNEAQ (reference sequence).

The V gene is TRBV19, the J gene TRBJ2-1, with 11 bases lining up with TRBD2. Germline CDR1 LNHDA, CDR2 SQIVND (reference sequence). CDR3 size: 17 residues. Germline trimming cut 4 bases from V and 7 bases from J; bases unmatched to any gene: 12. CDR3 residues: CASSTSPLAGVRNEQFF. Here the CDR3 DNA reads TGTGCCAGTAGTACTTCCCCACTAGCGGGAGTTAGAAATGAGCAGTTCTTC.

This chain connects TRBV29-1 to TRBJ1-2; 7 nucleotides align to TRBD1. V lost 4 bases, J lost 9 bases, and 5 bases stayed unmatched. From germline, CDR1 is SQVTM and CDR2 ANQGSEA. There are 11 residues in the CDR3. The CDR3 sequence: CSVALTGSYTF. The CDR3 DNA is TGCAGCGTTGCTTTGACAGGGAGCTACACCTTC. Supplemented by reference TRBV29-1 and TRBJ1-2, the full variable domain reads SAVISQKPSRDICQRGTSLTIQCQVDSQVTMMFWYRQQPGQSLTLIATANQGSEATYESGFVIDKFPISRPNLTFSTLTVSNMSPEDSSIYLCSVALTGSYTFGSGTRLTVV.

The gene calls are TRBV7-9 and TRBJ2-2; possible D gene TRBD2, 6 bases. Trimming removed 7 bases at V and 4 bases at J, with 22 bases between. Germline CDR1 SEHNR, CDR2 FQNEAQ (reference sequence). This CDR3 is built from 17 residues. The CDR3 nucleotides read TGTGCCAGCACCAATAACGAGGGACTCGCCAGCACCGGGGAGCTGTTTTTT. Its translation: CASTNNEGLASTGELFF.

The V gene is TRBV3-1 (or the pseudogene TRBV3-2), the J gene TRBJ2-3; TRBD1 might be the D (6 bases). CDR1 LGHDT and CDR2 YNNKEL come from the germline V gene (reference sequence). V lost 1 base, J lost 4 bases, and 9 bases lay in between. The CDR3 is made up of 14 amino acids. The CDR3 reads CASSQVGAADTQYF. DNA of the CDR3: TGTGCCAGCAGCCAAGTGGGGGCCGCAGATACGCAGTATTTT.

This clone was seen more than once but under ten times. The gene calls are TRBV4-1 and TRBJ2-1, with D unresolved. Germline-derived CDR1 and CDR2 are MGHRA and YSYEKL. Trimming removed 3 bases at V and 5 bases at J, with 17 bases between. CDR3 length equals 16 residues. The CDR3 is CASSHSPARRDNEQFF. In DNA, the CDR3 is TGCGCCAGCAGCCACTCACCTGCTAGACGAGACAATGAGCAGTTCTTC.

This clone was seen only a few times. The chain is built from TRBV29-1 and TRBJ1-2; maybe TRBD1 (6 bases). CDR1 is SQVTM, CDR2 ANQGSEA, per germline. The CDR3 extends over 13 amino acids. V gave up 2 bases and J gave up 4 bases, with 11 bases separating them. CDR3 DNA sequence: TGCAGCGTTGAAAAGGGGACAACCTATGGCTACACCTTC. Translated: CSVEKGTTYGYTF.

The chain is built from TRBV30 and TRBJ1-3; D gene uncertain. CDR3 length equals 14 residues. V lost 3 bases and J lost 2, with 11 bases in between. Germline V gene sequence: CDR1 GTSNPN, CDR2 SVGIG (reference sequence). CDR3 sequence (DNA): TGTGCCTGGAGGGTGGCGGGAACTGGAAACACCATATATTTT. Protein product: CAWRVAGTGNTIYF.

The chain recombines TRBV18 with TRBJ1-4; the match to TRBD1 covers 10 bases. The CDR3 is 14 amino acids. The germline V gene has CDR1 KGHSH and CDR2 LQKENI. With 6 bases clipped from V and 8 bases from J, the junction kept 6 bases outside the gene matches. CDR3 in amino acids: CASSPDRGYEKLFF. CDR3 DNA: TGTGCCAGCTCGCCGGACAGGGGGTACGAAAAACTGTTTTTT.

CDR3 nucleotides: TGTGCCACCAGTTACGGGAGAGGCGGCACAGATACGCAGTATTTT. Translating gives CATSYGRGGTDTQYF. The rearrangement links TRBV24-1 to TRBJ2-3, with TRBD2 as a possible D gene (6 bases). CDR3 length: 15 amino acids. Germline V CDR1 and CDR2: KGHDR, SFDVKD. V lost 6 bases and J 1 base, leaving 13 bases between the germline ends.

As DNA, the CDR3 is TGCGCCAGCAGTCTCCGGACTAGCGGGGGCCACACCGGGGAGCTGTTTTTT. Residues: CASSLRTSGGHTGELFF. The J gene is TRBJ2-2, the V gene TRBV23-1; 13 bases are shared with TRBD2. TRBV23-1 is an ORF, and what it does is uncertain. CDR3 length equals 17 residues. With 4 bases clipped from V and 3 bases from J, the junction kept 5 bases outside the gene matches.

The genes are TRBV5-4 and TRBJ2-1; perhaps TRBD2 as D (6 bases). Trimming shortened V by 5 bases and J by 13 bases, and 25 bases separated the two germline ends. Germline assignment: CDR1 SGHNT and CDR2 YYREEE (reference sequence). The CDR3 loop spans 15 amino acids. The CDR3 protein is CASSPDTRDSREQFF. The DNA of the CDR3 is TGTGCCAGCAGTCCCGATACTAGGGACTCGAGAGAACAGTTCTTC.

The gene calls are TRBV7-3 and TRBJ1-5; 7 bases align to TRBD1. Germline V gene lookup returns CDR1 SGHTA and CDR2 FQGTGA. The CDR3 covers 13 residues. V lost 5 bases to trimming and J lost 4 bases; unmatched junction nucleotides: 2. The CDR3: CASSQGQNQPQHF. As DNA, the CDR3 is TGTGCCAGCAGCCAGGGACAGAATCAGCCCCAGCATTTT.

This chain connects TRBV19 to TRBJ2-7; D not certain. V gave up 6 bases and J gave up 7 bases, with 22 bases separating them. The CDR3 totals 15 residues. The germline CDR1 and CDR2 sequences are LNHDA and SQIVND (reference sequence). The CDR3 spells CASSPSETPTGEQYF. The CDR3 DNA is TGTGCCAGTAGCCCCTCCGAGACTCCCACCGGGGAGCAGTACTTC.